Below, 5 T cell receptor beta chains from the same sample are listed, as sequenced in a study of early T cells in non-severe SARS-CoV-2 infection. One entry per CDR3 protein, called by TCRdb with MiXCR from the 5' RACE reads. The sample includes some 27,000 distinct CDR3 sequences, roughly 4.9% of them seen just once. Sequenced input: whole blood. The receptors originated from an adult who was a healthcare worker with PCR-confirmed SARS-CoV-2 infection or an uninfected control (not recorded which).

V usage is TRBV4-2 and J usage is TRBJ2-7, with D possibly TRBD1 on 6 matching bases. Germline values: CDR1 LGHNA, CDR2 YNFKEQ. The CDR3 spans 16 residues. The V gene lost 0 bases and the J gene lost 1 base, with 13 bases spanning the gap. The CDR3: CASSQEGAPQSYEQYF. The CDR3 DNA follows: TGTGCCAGCAGCCAAGAGGGGGCTCCTCAATCCTACGAGCAGTACTTC.

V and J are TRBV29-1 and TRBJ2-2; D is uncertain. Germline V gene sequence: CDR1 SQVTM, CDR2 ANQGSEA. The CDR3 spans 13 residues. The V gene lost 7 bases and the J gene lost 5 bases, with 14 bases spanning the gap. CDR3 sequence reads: CSADNGYTGELFF. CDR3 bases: TGCAGCGCCGACAATGGGTATACCGGGGAGCTGTTTTTT.

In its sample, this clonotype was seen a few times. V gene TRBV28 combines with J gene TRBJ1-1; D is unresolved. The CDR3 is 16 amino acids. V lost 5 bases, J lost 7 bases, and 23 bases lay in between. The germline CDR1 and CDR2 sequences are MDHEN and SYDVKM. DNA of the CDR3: TGTGCCAGCAGTCTAGGACCGGCTCGACTTCTCGGTGAAGCTTTCTTT. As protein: CASSLGPARLLGEAFF.

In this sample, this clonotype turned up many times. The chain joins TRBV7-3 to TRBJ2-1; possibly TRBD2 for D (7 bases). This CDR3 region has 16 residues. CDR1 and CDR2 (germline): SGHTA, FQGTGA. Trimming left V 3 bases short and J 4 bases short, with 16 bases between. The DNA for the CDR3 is TGTGCCAGCAGCTTCGGGGGGCCCCAGGGTTACAATGAGCAGTTCTTC. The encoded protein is CASSFGGPQGYNEQFF.

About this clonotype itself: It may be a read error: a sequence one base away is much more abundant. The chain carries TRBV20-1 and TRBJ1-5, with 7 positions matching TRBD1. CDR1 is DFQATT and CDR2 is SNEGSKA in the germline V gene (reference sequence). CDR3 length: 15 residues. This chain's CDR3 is CSARPQGIGNHPQHF. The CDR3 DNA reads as TGCAGTGCTAGGCCACAGGGGATTGGCAATCATCCCCAGCATTTT.